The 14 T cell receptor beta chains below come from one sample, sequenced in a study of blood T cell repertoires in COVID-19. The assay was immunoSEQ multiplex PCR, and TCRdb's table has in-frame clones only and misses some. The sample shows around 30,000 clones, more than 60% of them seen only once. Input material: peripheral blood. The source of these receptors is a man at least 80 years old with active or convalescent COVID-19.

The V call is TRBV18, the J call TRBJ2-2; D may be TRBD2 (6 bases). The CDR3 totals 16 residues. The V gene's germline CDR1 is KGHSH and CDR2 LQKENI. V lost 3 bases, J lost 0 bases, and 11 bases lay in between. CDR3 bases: TGTGCCAGCTCACCGGGCAGACTAGCGAACACCGGGGAGCTGTTTTTT. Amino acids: CASSPGRLANTGELFF.

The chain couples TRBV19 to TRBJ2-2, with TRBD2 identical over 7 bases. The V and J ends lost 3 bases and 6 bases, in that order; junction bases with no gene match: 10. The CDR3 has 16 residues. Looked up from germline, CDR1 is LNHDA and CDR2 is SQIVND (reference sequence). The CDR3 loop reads CASSILVGEGAGELFF. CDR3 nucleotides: TGTGCCAGTAGTATTTTAGTCGGGGAGGGCGCCGGGGAGCTGTTTTTT. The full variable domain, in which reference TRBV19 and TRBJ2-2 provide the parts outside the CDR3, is DGGITQSPKYLFRKEGQNVTLSCEQNLNHDAMYWYRQDPGQGLRLIYYSQIVNDFQKGDIAEGYSVSREKKESFPLTVTSAQKNPTAFYLCASSILVGEGAGELFFGEGSRLTVL.

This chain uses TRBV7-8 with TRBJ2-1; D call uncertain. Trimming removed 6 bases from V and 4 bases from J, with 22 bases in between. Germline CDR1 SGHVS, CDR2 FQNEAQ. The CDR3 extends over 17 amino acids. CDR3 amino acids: CASSTSFGAFWYNEQFF. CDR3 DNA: TGTGCCAGCAGTACGTCCTTTGGAGCTTTTTGGTACAATGAGCAGTTCTTC. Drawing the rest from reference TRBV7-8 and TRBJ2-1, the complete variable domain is GAGVSQSPRYKVAKRGQDVALRCDPISGHVSLFWYQQALGQGPEFLTYFQNEAQLDKSGLPSDRFFAERPEGSVSTLKIQRTQQEDSAVYLCASSTSFGAFWYNEQFFGPGTRLTVL.

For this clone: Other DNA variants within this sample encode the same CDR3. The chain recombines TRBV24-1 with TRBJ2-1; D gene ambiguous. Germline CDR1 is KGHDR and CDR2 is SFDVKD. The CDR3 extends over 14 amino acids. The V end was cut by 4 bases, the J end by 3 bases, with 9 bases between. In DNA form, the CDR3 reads TGTGCCACCAGTGACTCGGGTTTCTACAATGAGCAGTTCTTC. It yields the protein CATSDSGFYNEQFF.

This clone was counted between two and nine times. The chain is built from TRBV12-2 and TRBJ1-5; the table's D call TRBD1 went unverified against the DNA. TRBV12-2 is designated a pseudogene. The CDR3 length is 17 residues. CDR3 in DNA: TGTGCAAGTCGCTTGGACCGACAGGATGAGAGCAATCAGCCCCAGCATTTT. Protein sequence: CASRLDRQDESNQPQHF.

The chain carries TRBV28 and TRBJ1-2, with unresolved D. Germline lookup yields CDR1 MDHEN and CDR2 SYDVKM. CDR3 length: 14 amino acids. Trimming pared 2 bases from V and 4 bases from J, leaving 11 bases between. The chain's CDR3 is CASSLKEVGYGYTF. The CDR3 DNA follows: TGTGCCAGCAGTTTAAAGGAGGTTGGCTATGGCTACACCTTC.

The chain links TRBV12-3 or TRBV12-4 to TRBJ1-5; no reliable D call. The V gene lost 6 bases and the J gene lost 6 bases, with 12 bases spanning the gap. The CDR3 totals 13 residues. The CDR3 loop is CASREQNGQPQHF. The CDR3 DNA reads TGTGCCAGCAGGGAACAGAACGGTCAGCCCCAGCATTTT.

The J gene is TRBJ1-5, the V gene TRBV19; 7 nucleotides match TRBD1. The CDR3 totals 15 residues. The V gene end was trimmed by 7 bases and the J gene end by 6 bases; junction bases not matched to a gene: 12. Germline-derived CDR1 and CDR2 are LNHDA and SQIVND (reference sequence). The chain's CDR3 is CASTTTGVGSQPQHF. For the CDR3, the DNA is TGTGCCAGTACCACCACAGGGGTGGGTAGTCAGCCCCAGCATTTT.

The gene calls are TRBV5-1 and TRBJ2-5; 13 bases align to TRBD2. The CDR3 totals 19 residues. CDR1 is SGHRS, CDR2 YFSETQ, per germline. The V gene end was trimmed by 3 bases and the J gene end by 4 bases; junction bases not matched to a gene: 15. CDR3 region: CASSSPEHGLAGVGETQYF. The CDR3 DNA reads TGCGCCAGCAGCTCCCCGGAACACGGACTAGCGGGAGTTGGAGAGACCCAGTACTTC. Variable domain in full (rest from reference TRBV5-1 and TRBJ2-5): KAGVTQTPRYLIKTRGQQVTLSCSPISGHRSVSWYQQTPGQGLQFLFEYFSETQRNKGNFPGRFSGRQFSNSRSEMNVSTLELGDSALYLCASSSPEHGLAGVGETQYFGPGTRLLVL.

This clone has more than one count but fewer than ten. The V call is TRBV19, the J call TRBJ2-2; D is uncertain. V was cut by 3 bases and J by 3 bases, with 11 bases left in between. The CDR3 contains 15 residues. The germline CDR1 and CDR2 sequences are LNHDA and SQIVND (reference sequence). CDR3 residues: CASSMKTPHTGELFF. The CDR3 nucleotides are TGTGCCAGTAGTATGAAGACACCCCACACCGGGGAGCTGTTTTTT.

The CDR3 loop reads CASRGTGRETQYF. The CDR3 coding sequence is TGTGCCAGCAGGGGGACAGGCCGTGAGACCCAGTACTTC. The rearrangement uses TRBV5-6 and TRBJ2-5; 8 bases line up with TRBD1. The CDR3 runs to 13 residues. The V gene end was trimmed by 5 bases and the J gene end by 5 bases; junction bases not matched to a gene: 5. Germline V CDR1 and CDR2: SGHDT, YYEEEE. The full variable domain, rest sourced from reference TRBV5-6 and TRBJ2-5, is DAGVTQSPTHLIKTRGQQVTLRCSPKSGHDTVSWYQQALGQGPQFIFQYYEEEERQRGNFPDRFSGHQFPNYSSELNVNALLLGDSALYLCASRGTGRETQYFGPGTRLLVL.

The chain's CDR3 is CASSSGQLGWETQYF. The CDR3 nucleotides read TGTGCCAGCAGTTCGGGACAGCTCGGCTGGGAGACCCAGTACTTC. The rearrangement links TRBV27 to TRBJ2-5; 7 nucleotides agree with TRBD1. This CDR3 contains 15 residues. Germline V lookup: CDR1 MNHEY, CDR2 SMNVEV (reference sequence). V lost 4 bases, J lost 5 bases, and 10 bases stayed unmatched.

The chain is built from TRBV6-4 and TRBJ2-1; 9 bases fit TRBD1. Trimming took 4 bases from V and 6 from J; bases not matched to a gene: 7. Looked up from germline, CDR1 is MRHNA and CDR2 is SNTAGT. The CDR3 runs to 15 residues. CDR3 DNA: TGTGCCAGCAGTGGCGCGGGACAGGGCAGCAATGAGCAGTTCTTC. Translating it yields CASSGAGQGSNEQFF.

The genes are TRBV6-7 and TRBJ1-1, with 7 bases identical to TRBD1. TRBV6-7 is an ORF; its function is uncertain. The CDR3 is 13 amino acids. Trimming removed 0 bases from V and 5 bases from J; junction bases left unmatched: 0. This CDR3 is CASSYSRGTEAFF. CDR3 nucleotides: TGTGCCAGCAGTTACTCCAGGGGGACTGAAGCTTTCTTT.